This T cell receptor (beta chain) is drawn from a study of T cells in Graves' hyperthyroidism and ophthalmopathy. The CDR3 spans 14 residues. With 5 bases clipped from V and 2 bases from J, the junction kept 6 bases outside the gene matches. CDR1 is SNHLY, CDR2 FYNNEI, per germline. Amplified regions were TCR beta CDR3 sequences from RNA transcripts. The HTBI primer set drove a first-round RT-PCR of the TCR CDR3. TCRdb independently ran MiXCR on the multiplex PCR reads; one entry per CDR3 protein. In the table there are under 300,000 distinct CDR3 sequences, roughly an eighth of which are singletons. Thyroid ultrasound and orbital computed tomography, with clinical symptoms and serum thyroxine and TRAb, informed diagnoses. This clonotype was recorded a few times. Its antigen remains unknown. Study results and limitations: From stable hyperthyroidism, ophthalmopathy was separated by a 13 V-J model.

The chain combines TRBV2 with TRBJ2-7, with 7 bases aligning to TRBD1. The receptor was isolated from a woman aged 40 to 55 with Graves' hyperthyroidism. Sequences were obtained from blood. CDR3 sequence reads: CASSRGTETYEQYF. Here the CDR3 DNA reads TGTGCCAGCAGTAGGGGGACAGAGACCTACGAGCAGTACTTC.